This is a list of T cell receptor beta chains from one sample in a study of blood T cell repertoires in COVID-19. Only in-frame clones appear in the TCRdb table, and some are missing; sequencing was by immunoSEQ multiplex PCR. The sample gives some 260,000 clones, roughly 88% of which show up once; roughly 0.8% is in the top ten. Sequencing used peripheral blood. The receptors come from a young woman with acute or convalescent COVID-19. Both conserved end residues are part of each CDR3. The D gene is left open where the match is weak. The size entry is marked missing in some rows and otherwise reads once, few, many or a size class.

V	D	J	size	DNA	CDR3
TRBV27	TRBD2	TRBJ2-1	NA	TGTGCCAGCATCGGACTAGGTCTTTACGAGCAGTTCTTC	CASIGLGLYEQFF
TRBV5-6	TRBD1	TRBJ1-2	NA	TGTGCCAGCACCTCAGACAGGGCAGCCTATGGCTACACCTTC	CASTSDRAAYGYTF
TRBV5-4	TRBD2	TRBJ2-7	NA	TGTGCCAGCAGCCCTTTAAGGTCTAGCGGGAGGGGTGAGCAGTACTTC	CASSPLRSSGRGEQYF
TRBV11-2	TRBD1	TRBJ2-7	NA	TGTGCCAGCAGCGATGAGAGACAGGGGGAGTACGAGCAGTACTTC	CASSDERQGEYEQYF
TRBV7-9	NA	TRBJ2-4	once	TGTGCCAGCAGCTTAGGGCTAGCGGAGGGGGGCGGCATTCAGTACTTC	CASSLGLAEGGGIQYF
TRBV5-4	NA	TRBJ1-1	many	TGTGCCAGCAGCCCCTCCCGTGGGGGGAGGACTGAAGCTTTCTTT	CASSPSRGGRTEAFF
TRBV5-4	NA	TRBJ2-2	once	TGTGCCAGCAGCTCAGCCCGGGGATGGACGGCCGGGGAGCTGTTTTTT	CASSSARGWTAGELFF
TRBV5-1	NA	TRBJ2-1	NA	TGCGCCAGCAGCCGAGCGGTTGGGACCTACAATGAGCAGTTCTTC	CASSRAVGTYNEQFF
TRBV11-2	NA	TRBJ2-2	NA	TGTGCCAGCAGCTTAGTAACTAGAAGTAACGGGGAGCTGTTTTTT	CASSLVTRSNGELFF
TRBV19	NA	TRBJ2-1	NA	TGTGCCAGTAGTATTGTCGCGCGGATATCCTACAATGAGCAGTTCTTC	CASSIVARISYNEQFF
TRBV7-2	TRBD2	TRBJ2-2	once	TGTGCCAGCAGCAGAAGCGCTGGGACTAGCGGACCGTACGGGGAGCTGTTTTTT	CASSRSAGTSGPYGELFF
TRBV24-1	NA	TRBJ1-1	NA	TGTGCAGAAGGTCCGGGACTCATGAACACTGAAGCTTTCTTT	CAEGPGLMNTEAFF
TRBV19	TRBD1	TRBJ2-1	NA	TGTGCCAGTAACAGACCGGGACAGGGGTACAATGAGCAGTTCTTC	CASNRPGQGYNEQFF
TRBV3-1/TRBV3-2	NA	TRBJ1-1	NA	TGTGCCAGCAGCCTTTCCACAGGAAACACTGAAGCTTTCTTT	CASSLSTGNTEAFF
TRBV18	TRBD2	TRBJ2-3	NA	TGTGCCAGCTCACCAGATCGCTCAGCGGGAGATAGAACAGATACGCAGTATTTT	CASSPDRSAGDRTDTQYF
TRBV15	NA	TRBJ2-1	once	TGTGCCACCAGCCTCTCCCGGGGGTCAGGGTCGTACAATGAGCAGTTCTTC	CATSLSRGSGSYNEQFF
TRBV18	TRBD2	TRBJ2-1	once	TGTGCCAGCTCCCTAATCGGACTAGCGGCCAATGAGCAGTTCTTC	CASSLIGLAANEQFF
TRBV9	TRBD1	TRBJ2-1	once	TGTGCCAGCAGCGCCCGACAGGGTGGGGTCAATGAGCAGTTCTTC	CASSARQGGVNEQFF
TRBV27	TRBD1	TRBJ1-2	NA	TGTGCCAGCAGTTTATCGGGGACAGGGGGACAGAATGGCTACACCTTC	CASSLSGTGGQNGYTF
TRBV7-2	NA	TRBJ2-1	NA	TGTGCCAGCAGCTTTACTAGTAGCTCCTACAATGAGCAGTTCTTC	CASSFTSSSYNEQFF
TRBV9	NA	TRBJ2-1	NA	TGTGCCAGCAGCCCGGACGTAAGCGGTGAGCAGTTCTTC	CASSPDVSGEQFF
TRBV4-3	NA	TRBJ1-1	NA	TGCGCCAGCAGCCAAGGGACTGTCAGGGGATCTGAAGCTTTCTTT	CASSQGTVRGSEAFF
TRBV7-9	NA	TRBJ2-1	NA	TGTGCCAGCAGCTTACGACGGGAATCCAATCGGGATGAGCAGTTCTTC	CASSLRRESNRDEQFF
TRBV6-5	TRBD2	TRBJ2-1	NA	TGTGCCAGACGAACAGCGGGGGAGGACAATGAGCAGTTCTTC	CARRTAGEDNEQFF
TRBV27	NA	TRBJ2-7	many	TGTGCCAGCAGTTCTAGCGTCGGTCCCTACGAGCAGTACTTC	CASSSSVGPYEQYF
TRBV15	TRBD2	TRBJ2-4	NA	TGTGCCACCAGCGAGATCGGAGGAGCGGCGGGAGGAGCCAAAAACATTCAGTACTTC	CATSEIGGAAGGAKNIQYF
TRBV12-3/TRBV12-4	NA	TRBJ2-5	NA	TGTGCCAGCAGTCCACAGGTCTCGGAGACCCAGTACTTC	CASSPQVSETQYF
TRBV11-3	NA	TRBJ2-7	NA	TGTGCCAGCAGCTTAGCGGAGGGGGCTCCCTACGAGCAGTACTTC	CASSLAEGAPYEQYF
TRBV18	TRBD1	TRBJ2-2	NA	TGTGCCAGCTCATCGAGAGGGGGCAGCACCGGGGAGCTGTTTTTT	CASSSRGGSTGELFF
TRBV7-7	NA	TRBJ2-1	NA	TGTGCTAGCAGCACACAGGCAGGTGAGCAGTTCTTC	CASSTQAGEQFF
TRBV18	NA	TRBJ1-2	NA	TGTGCCAGCTCACCACTTAGCGGAGGCTACACCTTC	CASSPLSGGYTF
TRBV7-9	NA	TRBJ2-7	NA	TGTGCCAGCAGCTGGAGCTCCTACGAGCAGTACTTC	CASSWSSYEQYF
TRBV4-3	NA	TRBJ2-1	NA	TGCGCCAGCAGCTTGCGCGGACTCTACAATGAGCAGTTCTTC	CASSLRGLYNEQFF
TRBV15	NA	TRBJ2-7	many	TGTGCCACCAGCAGAGATGAAAGCGGTCCCTACGAGCAGTACTTC	CATSRDESGPYEQYF
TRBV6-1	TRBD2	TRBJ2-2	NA	TGTGCCAGCAGTGCCCGGGGGGGCGGGAACACCGGGGAGCTGTTTTTT	CASSARGGGNTGELFF
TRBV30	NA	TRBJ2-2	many	TGTGCCTGGAGTGAGGACTCCACCAGAACTGGGGAGCTGTTTTTT	CAWSEDSTRTGELFF
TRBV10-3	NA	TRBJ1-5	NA	TGTGCCATCAGTGAGAAGGCGGGGTTCAATCAGCCCCAGCATTTT	CAISEKAGFNQPQHF
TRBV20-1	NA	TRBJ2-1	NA	TGCAGTGCTAGTTTGGCAGAGCAGTTCTTC	CSASLAEQFF
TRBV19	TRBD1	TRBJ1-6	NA	TGTGCCAGTAGTACCGGGACAGGGATTAATTCACCCCTCCACTTT	CASSTGTGINSPLHF
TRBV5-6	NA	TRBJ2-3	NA	TGTGCCAGCAGCCAGATCGGACTAAATACGCAGTATTTT	CASSQIGLNTQYF
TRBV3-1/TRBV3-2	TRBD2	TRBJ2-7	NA	TGTGCCAGCAGCCAAAGGGCGGTAGCGGGAGAGTATGCTACGAAGCAGTACTTC	CASSQRAVAGEYATKQYF
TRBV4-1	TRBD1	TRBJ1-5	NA	TGCGCCAGCAGCCACGGAACAGGGGCAGAACAGCCCCAGCATTTT	CASSHGTGAEQPQHF
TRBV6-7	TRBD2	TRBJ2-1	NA	TGTGCCAGCAGTTACCGACTAGCGGGAGGTGGGAATGAGCAGTTCTTC	CASSYRLAGGGNEQFF
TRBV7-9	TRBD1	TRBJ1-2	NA	TGTGCCAGCAGCTTAGGAGCGTCAGGGGGTGGCTACACCTTC	CASSLGASGGGYTF
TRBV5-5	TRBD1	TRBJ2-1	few	TGTGCCAGCAGCTTGGCCGTGACAGGGATCGCCAATGAGCAGTTCTTC	CASSLAVTGIANEQFF
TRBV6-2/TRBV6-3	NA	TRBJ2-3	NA	TGTGCCAGCAGTTACACACGTATGGCAGATACGCAGTATTTT	CASSYTRMADTQYF
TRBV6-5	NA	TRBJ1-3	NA	TGTGCCAGCTGGACAAGCTCTGGAAACACCATATATTTT	CASWTSSGNTIYF
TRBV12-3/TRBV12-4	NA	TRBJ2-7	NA	TGTGCCAGCAGTCTCGCAGGGTCCTACGAGCAGTACTTC	CASSLAGSYEQYF
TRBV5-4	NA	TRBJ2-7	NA	TGTGCCAGCAGCTGGGGGGAGAAGCAGTACTTC	CASSWGEKQYF
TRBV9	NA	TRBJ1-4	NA	TGTGCCAGCAGCGTAGATGGCCGGAGGAATGAAAAACTGTTTTTT	CASSVDGRRNEKLFF
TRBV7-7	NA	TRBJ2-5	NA	TGTGCTAGCAGCGCCTCAGGGGGGACAAAAGAGACCCAGTACTTC	CASSASGGTKETQYF
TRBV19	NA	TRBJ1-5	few	TGTGCCAGTAGCATCTGGGGGGGCAATCAGCCCCAGCATTTT	CASSIWGGNQPQHF
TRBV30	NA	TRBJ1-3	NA	TGTGCCTGGAAGAACAGACAGGTCGGAAACACCATATATTTT	CAWKNRQVGNTIYF
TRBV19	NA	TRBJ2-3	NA	TGTGCCAGTAGTCACGGGGGAGAAGATACGCAGTATTTT	CASSHGGEDTQYF
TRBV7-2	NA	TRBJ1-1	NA	TGTGCCAGCAGCTTAATAGGGGAGAACACTGAAGCTTTCTTT	CASSLIGENTEAFF
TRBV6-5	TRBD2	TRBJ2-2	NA	TGTGCCAGCAGAGGACTAGCGGGAGACACCGGGGAGCTGTTTTTT	CASRGLAGDTGELFF
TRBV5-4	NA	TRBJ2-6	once	TGTATAGACAGCCCCCCTGGGGCCAACGTCCTGACTTTC	CIDSPPGANVLTF